This TCR beta chain was obtained from a study of cytomegalovirus exposure and HLA in healthy donors. Study-level points and caveats: Three of the chains that were CMV-associated were confirmed in vitro to be specific for CMV antigens. According to a subsequent analysis, TCR clusters from the first cohort were inclined to appear together in the 130 or so validation repertoires. Among TCR beta chains, those listed as cytomegalovirus-associated numbered under 200.

The donors belonged to the approximately 120-subject validation cohort, separate from the 666-subject first cohort. Profiling relied on immunoSEQ multiplex PCR, and the TCRdb table lists in-frame clones only, not all of them. Of about 200,000 clones listed, about 79% are singletons. V shed 3 bases and J 2 bases; nucleotides not matched to a gene: 2. The CDR3 is 13 amino acids. Germline CDR1 reads SGDLS; CDR2 reads YYNGEE. Notes on this clone: As yet, its antigen is unknown.

This TCR was recovered from a woman aged 25 to 39 in good health and CMV-seropositive. V and J are TRBV9 and TRBJ2-7; 7 positions agree with TRBD1. Source material: PBMCs. The CDR3 DNA reads TGTGCCAGCAGCGAGGGGACAGCCTACGAGCAGTACTTC. This encodes CASSEGTAYEQYF.